The 22 T cell receptor beta chains presented below share a single source sample, sequenced in a study of cytomegalovirus exposure and HLA in healthy donors. With 60 Vbeta and 13 Jbeta primers, the PCR was carried out. Generated by immunoSEQ multiplex PCR, the TCRdb table keeps only in-frame clones and is missing some. The sample holds hundreds of thousands of clones, about 80% seen once. The sequenced material came from PBMCs. The receptors derive from a man younger than 35 in good health and CMV-seronegative.

J is TRBJ1-2 and V is TRBV10-3; no clear D gene. Germline V gene data show CDR1 as ENHRY and CDR2 as SYGVKD. The V gene lost 10 bases and the J gene lost 2 bases, with 14 bases spanning the gap. The CDR3 runs 13 residues. CDR3: CATGGLANYGYTF. DNA for the CDR3: TGTGCCACAGGCGGGCTGGCCAACTATGGCTACACCTTC.

The J gene is TRBJ2-2, the V gene TRBV6-5; 7 nucleotides line up with TRBD2. This CDR3 is 16 amino acids long. The trim removed 0 bases at V and 4 bases at J, leaving 5 bases unmatched. Looked up from germline, CDR1 is MNHEY and CDR2 is SVGAGI. DNA for the CDR3: TGTGCCAGCAGTTACTCGCGGGAGTCCCCCACCGGGGAGCTGTTTTTT. Encoded protein: CASSYSRESPTGELFF.

V gene TRBV28 combines with J gene TRBJ2-3; TRBD1 matches 7 bases. CDR1 is MDHEN and CDR2 is SYDVKM in the germline V gene. The CDR3 covers 15 residues. The V gene end was trimmed by 5 bases and the J gene end by 3 bases; junction bases not matched to a gene: 8. In nucleotides, the CDR3 is TGTGCCAGCAGTGAAGACAGGGCACTTACAGATACGCAGTATTTT. Its protein product is CASSEDRALTDTQYF.

This clone was seen repeatedly, ten times or more. V gene TRBV6-6 combines with J gene TRBJ1-2; 12 bases are shared with TRBD1. V shed 0 bases and J 8 bases; nucleotides not matched to a gene: 4. The CDR3 has 15 residues. From germline, CDR1 is MNHNY and CDR2 SVGAGI (reference sequence). The DNA for the CDR3 is TGTGCCAGCAGTTACTCCGGGACAGGGGGCGAAGGCTACACCTTC. Its protein product is CASSYSGTGGEGYTF.

This chain links TRBV9 with TRBJ2-5; D is perhaps TRBD1 (5 bases). V lost 4 bases, J lost 5 bases, and 18 bases lay in between. The CDR3 covers 15 residues. In germline, CDR1 is SGDLS, CDR2 YYNGEE. The CDR3 loop is CASSPRGWGVETQYF. In DNA, the CDR3 is TGTGCCAGCAGCCCCAGAGGTTGGGGCGTGGAGACCCAGTACTTC.

The chain is built from TRBV7-3 and TRBJ1-1, with a tentative D call TRBD1 (6 bases). V was trimmed by 2 bases and J by 3 bases, leaving 10 bases between them. This CDR3 spans 14 amino acids. CDR1 and CDR2 (germline): SGHTA, FQGTGA. The CDR3 here is CASSLGAGDTEAFF. CDR3 DNA sequence: TGTGCCAGCAGCTTAGGGGCAGGGGACACTGAAGCTTTCTTT.

V gene TRBV13 combines with J gene TRBJ2-2; D is unclear. Germline values: CDR1 PRHDT, CDR2 FYEKMQ (reference sequence). Trimming cost V 5 bases and J 3 bases, with 13 bases left between them. There are 15 residues in the CDR3. The CDR3 DNA reads as TGTGCCAGCAGCCTTGAGGTGTCGGACACCGGGGAGCTGTTTTTT. It yields the protein CASSLEVSDTGELFF.

This clone was observed a handful of times. This sequence joins TRBV9 and TRBJ1-2, with D unresolved. The CDR3 spans 14 residues. Germline CDR1 SGDLS, CDR2 YYNGEE. The V end was cut by 0 bases, the J end by 6 bases, with 12 bases between. CDR3: CASSVVDGSNGYTF. In nucleotides, the CDR3 is TGTGCCAGCAGCGTAGTTGACGGGTCTAATGGCTACACCTTC. Drawing the rest from reference TRBV9 and TRBJ1-2, the complete variable domain is DSGVTQTPKHLITATGQRVTLRCSPRSGDLSVYWYQQSLDQGLQFLIQYYNGEERAKGNILERFSAQQFPDLHSELNLSSLELGDSALYFCASSVVDGSNGYTFGSGTRLTVV.

This clone was detected a few times. V gene TRBV18 combines with J gene TRBJ2-1; D perhaps matches TRBD1 (5 bases). V was pared by 4 bases and J by 8 bases, with 12 bases between. Germline V gene lookup returns CDR1 KGHSH and CDR2 LQKENI. The CDR3 is 13 residues long. The CDR3 protein is CASSLRRADEQFF. The CDR3 DNA sequence: TGTGCCAGCTCACTTCGCAGGGCCGATGAGCAGTTCTTC.

The V call is TRBV7-8, the J call TRBJ1-5; D not certain. The CDR3 spans 15 residues. V was pared by 2 bases and J by 0 bases, with 8 bases between. CDR1 is SGHVS, CDR2 FQNEAQ, per germline. In DNA, the CDR3 is TGTGCCAGCAGCTTATTCAGTGGTAGCAATCAGCCCCAGCATTTT. As protein: CASSLFSGSNQPQHF.

This sequence joins TRBV18 and TRBJ1-2; 7 nucleotides agree with TRBD1. The CDR3 covers 14 residues. Germline V CDR1 and CDR2: KGHSH, LQKENI. The V gene end was trimmed by 5 bases and the J gene end by 6 bases; junction bases not matched to a gene: 9. As DNA, the CDR3 is TGTGCCAGCTCAGCCACCAGGGGGAACGATGGCTACACCTTC. Translation: CASSATRGNDGYTF.

The chain links TRBV9 to TRBJ2-7; the match to TRBD1 covers 10 bases. The length of the CDR3 is 13 residues. From germline, CDR1 is SGDLS and CDR2 YYNGEE. Trimming took 4 bases from V and 6 from J; bases not matched to a gene: 4. In nucleotides, the CDR3 is TGTGCCAGCAGCACAAGGACAGGGGGCGAGCAGTACTTC. It specifies CASSTRTGGEQYF.

V usage is TRBV9 and J usage is TRBJ2-1; a weak D match, TRBD2 (6 bases). This CDR3 contains 17 residues. CDR1 is SGDLS, CDR2 YYNGEE, per germline. V lost 0 bases and J 7 bases, leaving 20 bases between the germline ends. The CDR3 DNA sequence: TGTGCCAGCAGCGTAGAGGAGGGAACGGGAAGGGAGAATGAGCAGTTCTTC. This translates into CASSVEEGTGRENEQFF.

There are a few counts of this clone. V gene TRBV11-2 combines with J gene TRBJ2-2; TRBD2 aligns across 7 bases. J lost 6 bases, V lost 0 bases, and 13 bases had no gene match. CDR3 length: 18 amino acids. The germline V gene has CDR1 SGHAT and CDR2 FQNNGV. The DNA of the CDR3 is TGTGCCAGCAGCTTAGATCGGCGGGACTATATGTACGCCGGGGAGCTGTTTTTT. This translates into CASSLDRRDYMYAGELFF.

This clone has more than one count but fewer than ten. CDR3 region: CASSPRQGEEKLFF. DNA of the CDR3: TGTGCCAGCAGCCCCCGACAGGGAGAAGAAAAACTGTTTTTT. V and J are TRBV9 and TRBJ1-4; 7 bases are shared with TRBD1. V shed 4 bases, J shed 8 bases, and the junction held 8 bases outside the gene matches. Germline values: CDR1 SGDLS, CDR2 YYNGEE. This CDR3 is built from 14 residues.

The chain uses TRBV30 and TRBJ2-2; perhaps TRBD1 as D (6 bases). Looked up from germline, CDR1 is GTSNPN and CDR2 is SVGIG (reference sequence). This CDR3 region has 12 residues. The V end lost 5 bases, the J end lost 6 bases, and 10 bases lay between the germline ends. The CDR3, as DNA: TGTGCCTGGGCAGGGGATCCCGGGGAGCTGTTTTTT. Translation: CAWAGDPGELFF.

The chain recombines TRBV10-3 with TRBJ2-7; tentative D call: TRBD1 (6 bases). This CDR3 region has 14 residues. Trimming cost V 0 bases and J 0 bases, with 6 bases left between them. Germline CDR1 ENHRY, CDR2 SYGVKD. The CDR3 protein is CAISESGASYEQYF. The CDR3 DNA reads TGTGCCATCAGTGAGTCGGGGGCCTCCTACGAGCAGTACTTC.

The chain's CDR3 is CASSLAASYNEQFF. The CDR3 DNA reads TGTGCCAGCAGCTTAGCGGCCTCCTACAATGAGCAGTTCTTC. The chain has TRBV7-2 and TRBJ2-1; D not resolved. This CDR3 spans 14 amino acids. Per the germline V gene, CDR1 is SGHTA and CDR2 is FQGNSA. V was pared by 0 bases and J by 0 bases, with 3 bases between. Full variable domain (remainder filled in from reference TRBV7-2 and TRBJ2-1): GAGVSQSPSNKVTEKGKDVELRCDPISGHTALYWYRQSLGQGLEFLIYFQGNSAPDKSGLPSDRFSAERTGGSVSTLTIQRTQQEDSAVYLCASSLAASYNEQFFGPGTRLTVL.

This clone was seen a few times. The chain couples TRBV11-2 to TRBJ2-2, with 12 bases matching TRBD2. This CDR3 region has 15 residues. The germline V gene has CDR1 SGHAT and CDR2 FQNNGV. With V trimmed by 4 bases and J by 6 bases, 3 bases remained unmatched. The CDR3 bases are TGTGCCAGCAGCTGGACTAGCGGGAATCCCGGGGAGCTGTTTTTT. Protein product: CASSWTSGNPGELFF.

The chain employs TRBV4-1 and TRBJ2-7; 7 nucleotides match TRBD1. The CDR3 consists of 14 residues. The ends lost 3 bases at V and 5 bases at J; junction bases unmatched: 7. Germline V gene data show CDR1 as MGHRA and CDR2 as YSYEKL. CDR3 protein: CASSQKTGSDEQYF. In DNA form, the CDR3 reads TGCGCCAGCAGCCAGAAGACAGGGTCGGACGAGCAGTACTTC.

The chain joins TRBV30 to TRBJ1-1; D not resolved. Germline CDR1 is GTSNPN and CDR2 is SVGIG (reference sequence). V was pared by 1 base and J by 8 bases, with 8 bases between. The CDR3 totals 11 residues. CDR3 in amino acids: CAWSEVREAFF. DNA for the CDR3: TGTGCCTGGAGTGAGGTCAGGGAAGCTTTCTTT.

The chain combines TRBV2 with TRBJ1-4; D remains ambiguous. Trimming took off 5 bases at V and 4 bases at J, with 11 bases between the two ends. The germline V gene has CDR1 SNHLY and CDR2 FYNNEI. The CDR3 is 14 amino acids. CDR3 protein: CASSKADDNEKLFF. The DNA of the CDR3 is TGTGCCAGCAGTAAGGCGGATGATAATGAAAAACTGTTTTTT.